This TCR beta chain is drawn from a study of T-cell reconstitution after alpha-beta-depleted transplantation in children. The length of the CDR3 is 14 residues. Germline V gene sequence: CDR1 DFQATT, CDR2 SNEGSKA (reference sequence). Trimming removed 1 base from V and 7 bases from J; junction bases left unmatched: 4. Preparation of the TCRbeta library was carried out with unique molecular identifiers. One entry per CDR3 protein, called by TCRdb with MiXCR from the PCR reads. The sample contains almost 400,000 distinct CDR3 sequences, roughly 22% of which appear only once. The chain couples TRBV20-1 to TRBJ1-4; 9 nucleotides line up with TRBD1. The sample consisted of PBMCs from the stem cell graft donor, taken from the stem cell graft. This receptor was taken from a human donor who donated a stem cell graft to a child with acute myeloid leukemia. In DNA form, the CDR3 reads TGCAGTGCTAGAGGGACAGGGGAAGTTGAAAAACTGTTTTTT. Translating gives CSARGTGEVEKLFF.